Presented here are 2 T cell receptor beta chains from one specimen sequenced in a study of blood T cell repertoires in COVID-19. Assay: immunoSEQ multiplex PCR; the TCRdb copy retains only in-frame clones and omits some. The sample contains more than 200,000 clones, roughly 84% of which appear only once. The sequenced sample consisted of peripheral blood. Source of these receptors: a man aged 55-75 years with acute or convalescent COVID-19.

This clone was counted a few times. The rearrangement joins TRBV14 to TRBJ2-5; tentative D call: TRBD2 (7 bases). Looked up from germline, CDR1 is SGHDN and CDR2 is FVKESK. This CDR3 is 20 amino acids long. Trimming pared 4 bases from V and 2 bases from J, leaving 29 bases between. The CDR3 loop reads CASSPRGAPFSPGPQETQYF. The CDR3 bases are TGTGCCAGCAGCCCCCGGGGGGCTCCTTTCTCCCCGGGGCCACAAGAGACCCAGTACTTC. The variable domain in full, with the rest retrieved from reference TRBV14 and TRBJ2-5, is EAGVTQFPSHSVIEKGQTVTLRCDPISGHDNLYWYRRVMGKEIKFLLHFVKESKQDESGMPNNRFLAERTGGTYSTLKVQPAELEDSGVYFCASSPRGAPFSPGPQETQYFGPGTRLLVL.

The chain joins TRBV30 to TRBJ2-3; tentative D call: TRBD2 (5 bases). V was trimmed by 5 bases and J by 7 bases, leaving 13 bases between them. The CDR3 length is 12 residues. The germline V gene has CDR1 GTSNPN and CDR2 SVGIG (reference sequence). CDR3 in DNA: TGTGCCTGGGACCCGGGGTTTAATACGCAGTATTTT. It encodes CAWDPGFNTQYF.